The 15 T cell receptor beta chains presented below share a single source sample, sequenced in a study of tumor and adjacent non-tumor tissue in lung cancer (dated by TCRdb to the late 2010s). Receptor libraries were prepared by multiplex PCR. Sequencer: Illumina HiSeq 2500. TCRbeta libraries were constructed through three rounds of nested PCR with primers (Table S4) according to protocols modified from ARM-PCR. In TCRdb, the public reads were trimmed at Q25 with fastp and aligned with MiXCR, with productive beta chains retained. Each CDR3 protein appears once, grouped with its most common genes and DNA. Present in this sample are roughly 48,000 distinct CDR3 sequences, about 68% of which were seen just once. Jointly, the top ten make up roughly 31% of the sample. RNA was isolated from bulk unsorted tissue, and RNA quality was assessed with a NanoDrop ND-1000 and an Agilent 2100. Normal lung samples were distant non-tumor tissue taken more than 3 cm from the tumor edge.

Sequencing was done on a sample of distant non-tumor lung tissue. These receptor sequences come from a woman in her 70s with non-small cell lung cancer.

On this clonotype itself: The junction departs from the called germline gene at one end, perhaps through a read error. This chain joins TRBV12-3 or TRBV12-4 and TRBJ2-1; no firm D call. The CDR3 is made up of 14 amino acids. In DNA form, the CDR3 reads TGTACCAGCAGAGCTGAGGCAGGAGACAATGAGCAGCTCTTC. The encoded protein is CTSRAEAGDNEQLF.

The rearrangement links TRBV28 to TRBJ2-3; D is undetermined. CDR1 and CDR2 from the germline V gene are MDHEN and SYDVKM. V dropped 5 bases and J dropped 3 bases, with 15 bases sitting between them. The CDR3 has 15 amino acids. The CDR3 here is CASSPAPGRTDTQYF. The DNA for the CDR3 is TGTGCCAGCAGTCCCGCCCCGGGTAGGACAGATACGCAGTATTTT.

On this clonotype: One end of the junction does not line up with germline, which may come from a read error. The chain carries TRBV4-2 and TRBJ2-2, with TRBD2 as a possible D gene (6 bases). The CDR3 is 16 residues long. In germline, CDR1 is LGHNA, CDR2 YNFKEQ. This CDR3 is CTSSQGASVTTGKLFF. CDR3 DNA sequence: TGTACCAGCAGCCAAGGGGCTAGCGTAACCACCGGGAAGCTGTTTTTT.

As concerns this clonotype: An end of the junction does not agree with germline; a read error may underlie this. V and J are TRBV4-1 and TRBJ1-1; the D gene is possibly TRBD1 (5 bases). The germline V gene encodes CDR1 MGHRA and CDR2 YSYEKL. The CDR3 runs to 16 residues. CDR3 DNA: TGCGCCAGCAGTCAAGTTGGTCAGGGTGTTGAGACTGAAGCTTTCTTT. Its translation is CASSQVGQGVETEAFF.

Notes on this clonotype: Just one base apart from a much larger clone, this may be a read error. The V and J genes are TRBV7-9 and TRBJ1-6; D is unclear. The V end lost 3 bases, the J end lost 5 bases, and 5 bases lay between the germline ends. The length of the CDR3 is 13 residues. In germline, CDR1 is SEHNR, CDR2 FQNEAQ (reference sequence). CDR3 region: CASSFVNNSPLHF. CDR3 bases: TGTGCCAGCAGCTTTGTAAATAATTCACCCCTCCACTTT.

Concerning this clonotype itself: The junction does not match germline at one end; this may be a read error. This chain uses TRBV4-2 with TRBJ1-4; possibly TRBD1 for D (5 bases). Looked up from germline, CDR1 is LGHNA and CDR2 is YNFKEQ. The CDR3 extends over 15 amino acids. The CDR3 nucleotides read TGTGCCAGCAGCCCCCTGACAGTTCCCGATGAAAAACCGTTTTTT. It codes for CASSPLTVPDEKPFF.

Comment on this clonotype: At one end the junction does not follow the germline gene, possibly because of a read error. The rearrangement uses TRBV11-3 and TRBJ2-2; D unclear. CDR3 length: 17 amino acids. Germline V CDR1 and CDR2: SGHNT, YENEEA. The CDR3 reads CASSPHQSTSNTEELSF. As DNA, the CDR3 is TGTGCTAGCAGCCCCCATCAATCGACATCGAACACCGAGGAGCTGTCTTTT.

As for this clonotype: One end of the junction does not line up with germline, which may come from a read error. The V and J genes are TRBV5-1 and TRBJ2-5; D perhaps matches TRBD1 (5 bases). Germline CDR1 reads SGHRS; CDR2 reads YFSETQ. This CDR3 spans 14 amino acids. Here the CDR3 reads CSSSLDGASMTQYF. The CDR3 bases are TGCTCCAGCAGCTTGGATGGGGCTTCTATGACCCAGTACTTC. The full variable domain, rest sourced from reference TRBV5-1 and TRBJ2-5, is KAGVTQTPRYLIKTRGQQVTLSCSPISGHRSVSWYQQTPGQGLQFLFEYFSETQRNKGNFPGRFSGRQFSNSRSEMNVSTLELGDSALYLCSSSLDGASMTQYFGPGTRLLVL.

This clonotype was found a few times. A single base separates this from a much larger clone, so it may be a read error. The V and J genes are TRBV6-1 and TRBJ2-1; 9 nucleotides match TRBD1. This CDR3 comprises 15 residues. Trimming took 7 bases from V and 5 from J; bases not matched to a gene: 9. Looked up from germline, CDR1 is MNHNS and CDR2 is SASEGT. The CDR3 sequence is CASTRGQGIDNEQFF. Written as DNA, the CDR3 is TGTGCCAGCACCCGAGGACAGGGGATTGACAATGAGCAGTTCTTC.

A few counts support this clonotype. The chain couples TRBV28 to TRBJ2-1; no reliable D call. Germline loops: CDR1 MDHEN, CDR2 SYDVKM. CDR3 length: 9 residues. In nucleotides, the CDR3 is TGTCTCGGGTGCAATGAGCAGTTCTTC. It specifies CLGCNEQFF.

CDR3 sequence reads: CASRFTGLYTGELFF. For the CDR3, the DNA is TGTGCCAGCAGGTTTACGGGACTATACACCGGGGAGCTGTTTTTT. The rearrangement uses TRBV9 and TRBJ2-2, with 7 bases lining up with TRBD2. CDR1 is SGDLS and CDR2 is YYNGEE in the germline V gene. V was pared by 5 bases and J by 3 bases, with 7 bases of the junction left unmatched. The CDR3 extends over 15 amino acids.

This chain connects TRBV5-4 to TRBJ2-3; D might be TRBD1 (5 bases). The germline CDR1 and CDR2 sequences are SGHNT and YYREEE (reference sequence). V lost 9 bases to trimming and J lost 0 bases, with 17 bases between them. The CDR3 is 15 amino acids. Here the CDR3 reads CANCAGWRSTDTQYF. The CDR3 nucleotides read TGTGCCAACTGTGCAGGGTGGCGGAGCACAGATACGCAGTATTTT.

This clonotype was detected ten times or more. V and J are TRBV5-4 and TRBJ2-1; D call uncertain. V lost 4 bases and J 5 bases, leaving 7 bases between the germline ends. CDR1 SGHNT and CDR2 YYREEE come from the germline V gene (reference sequence). The CDR3 has 12 residues. The CDR3 sequence: CASSLGNNEQFF. The CDR3 DNA is TGTGCCAGCAGCCTAGGGAACAATGAGCAGTTCTTC.

This rearrangement joins TRBV6-4 to TRBJ1-1; D might be TRBD1 (5 bases). Trimming stripped 4 bases from V and 5 bases from J, with 11 bases between. The CDR3 is 13 residues long. From germline, CDR1 is MRHNA and CDR2 SNTAGT. In nucleotides, the CDR3 is TGTGCCAGCAGTGTCGGGGACGCGACTGAAGCTTTCTTT. It encodes CASSVGDATEAFF.

This clonotype has ten or more counts. The genes are TRBV7-8 and TRBJ1-5; D unresolved. Trimming pared 0 bases from V and 4 bases from J, leaving 10 bases between. The CDR3 runs 15 residues. CDR1 and CDR2 (germline): SGHVS, FQNEAQ. CDR3 region: CASSLAGGQNQPQHF. The CDR3, as DNA: TGTGCCAGCAGCTTAGCTGGTGGCCAGAATCAGCCCCAGCATTTT.